The 17 T cell receptor beta chains presented below share a single source sample, sequenced in a study of read filtering for tumor transcriptome and immune sequencing. This library used about 400 ng RNA and molecular barcoded adaptors spanning alpha/delta and beta/gamma chains. TCRdb itself ran the reads through MiXCR, one entry per CDR3 protein. The sample includes about 63,000 distinct CDR3 sequences, more than 11% seen only once; the top ten take around 43%. Sequenced input: a population of CD138-negative cells sorted from bone marrow. These TCRs come from a donor over 35 with multiple myeloma.

This clonotype was seen ten or more times. The DNA for the CDR3 is TGTGCCACCAGTGATGGGATACAGGGAGGCTATGGCTACACCTTC. Its translation: CATSDGIQGGYGYTF. The chain is built from TRBV24-1 and TRBJ1-2; possibly TRBD1 for D (6 bases). This CDR3 is 15 amino acids long. Trimming left V 3 bases short and J 4 bases short, with 14 bases between. Per germline, CDR1 KGHDR and CDR2 SFDVKD.

This clonotype was observed a handful of times. V and J are TRBV29-1 and TRBJ1-3; tentatively, D is TRBD1 (6 bases). The CDR3 sequence is 14 residues long. V lost 7 bases and J lost 0, with 13 bases in between. The germline CDR1 and CDR2 sequences are SQVTM and ANQGSEA. The CDR3 DNA reads as TGCAGCGGGGGAGTAGGGGGCTCTGGAAACACCATATATTTT. The encoded protein is CSGGVGGSGNTIYF. The variable domain in full, completed from reference TRBV29-1 and TRBJ1-3, reads SAVISQKPSRDICQRGTSLTIQCQVDSQVTMMFWYRQQPGQSLTLIATANQGSEATYESGFVIDKFPISRPNLTFSTLTVSNMSPEDSSIYLCSGGVGGSGNTIYFGEGSWLTVV.

This clonotype was counted ten times or more. The chain joins TRBV19 to TRBJ1-5; D is ambiguous. In germline, CDR1 is LNHDA, CDR2 SQIVND (reference sequence). The CDR3 loop spans 15 amino acids. Trimming cost V 7 bases and J 0 bases, with 13 bases left between them. CDR3 bases: TGTGCCAGTAAAGCAATGAGGAATAGCAATCAGCCCCAGCATTTT. This gives the protein CASKAMRNSNQPQHF.

Details on this clonotype: A much larger clone sits a single nucleotide away, making a read error possible. The gene calls are TRBV28 and TRBJ2-1; TRBD2 agrees at 10 bases. The germline CDR1 and CDR2 sequences are MDHEN and SYDVKM. The CDR3 extends over 16 amino acids. The junction had 12 bases not matched to a gene; V was cut back by 5 bases and J by 8 bases. The CDR3 DNA reads as TGTGCCAGCAGTGGGACTAGCGTGAGGGCCGGTTATGAGCAGTTCTTC. Translation: CASSGTSVRAGYEQFF.

This clonotype appeared many times. This chain joins TRBV6-6 and TRBJ2-3, with 7 positions matching TRBD2. The CDR3 runs 16 residues. Germline lookup yields CDR1 MNHNY and CDR2 SVGAGI (reference sequence). Trimming took 3 bases from V and 4 from J; bases not matched to a gene: 10. CDR3 amino acids: CASSYLVGGRSDTQYF. The CDR3 DNA follows: TGTGCCAGCAGTTATCTTGTAGGCGGGAGATCAGATACGCAGTATTTT.

About this clonotype: Only one base separates this from a far larger clonotype, so it likely reflects a read error. The chain couples TRBV7-2 to TRBJ2-1; possibly TRBD1 or TRBD2 for D (5 bases each). Trimming left V 8 bases short and J 3 bases short, with 26 bases between. The CDR3 sequence is 18 residues long. Germline V CDR1 and CDR2: SGHTA, FQGNSA. CDR3 nucleotide sequence: TGTGCCAGCGGCTATCCCCGGGGACCAAAACCTCTCTACAATGAGCAGTTCTTC. Residues: CASGYPRGPKPLYNEQFF.

This clonotype has at least ten counts. The gene calls are TRBV20-1 and TRBJ2-7; 13 positions agree with TRBD2. V gave up 4 bases and J gave up 5 bases; unmatched junction bases: 8. Per the germline V gene, CDR1 is DFQATT and CDR2 is SNEGSKA (reference sequence). There are 15 residues in the CDR3. DNA for the CDR3: TGCAGTGCTATCGGACTAGCGGGAGTATATGACGAGCAGTACTTC. Protein sequence: CSAIGLAGVYDEQYF.

The chain employs TRBV6-2 or TRBV6-3 and TRBJ2-5; TRBD1 or TRBD2 may be the D gene (5 bases each). Germline loops: CDR1 MNHEY, CDR2 SVGEGT. Between the trimmed V and J ends, which lost 0 bases and 5 bases, there was a span of 7 bases. The CDR3 has 13 residues. The chain's CDR3 is CASSYSGTETQYF. The DNA of the CDR3 is TGTGCCAGCAGTTACTCAGGGACCGAGACCCAGTACTTC.

This clonotype appeared many times. The J gene is TRBJ2-5, the V gene TRBV11-2, with 9 bases identical to TRBD2. V lost 7 bases, J lost 0 bases, and 6 bases stayed unmatched. Germline V gives CDR1 SGHAT, CDR2 FQNNGV. This CDR3 comprises 15 residues. The CDR3 spells CASTVTSGHQETQYF. The CDR3 nucleotides are TGTGCCAGCACCGTGACTAGCGGACACCAAGAGACCCAGTACTTC.

Many counts were recorded for this clonotype. A read error may produce the germline difference seen at one junction end. The chain joins TRBV4-1 to TRBJ2-2, with D possibly TRBD2 on 7 matching bases. This CDR3 is built from 18 residues. Germline CDR1 is MGHRA and CDR2 is YSYEKL. CDR3 nucleotide sequence: TGCGCCAGCACCCAAAGGGGGGGCGGAGACCGGAATGCCGGGGAGCTGTTTTTT. It is translated as CASTQRGGGDRNAGELFF.

This clonotype was seen at least ten times. This rearrangement joins TRBV6-6 to TRBJ2-7; the D gene is possibly TRBD2 (5 bases). Germline CDR1 is MNHNY and CDR2 is SVGAGI (reference sequence). The CDR3 runs 11 residues. Trimming shortened V by 5 bases and J by 9 bases, and 11 bases separated the two germline ends. CDR3 sequence reads: CASSIEGWQYF. Here the CDR3 DNA reads TGTGCCAGCAGTATAGAGGGTTGGCAGTACTTC.

About this clonotype: A read error is possible here, since a much larger clone lies one base away. This likely comes from a read error, as the CDR3 has no conserved phenylalanine or tryptophan at its end. The gene calls are TRBV3-1 and TRBJ1-2; unclear D gene. Germline V gene sequence: CDR1 LGHDT, CDR2 YNNKEL (reference sequence). The CDR3 covers 15 residues. Trimming removed 1 base from V and 2 bases from J, with 11 bases in between. The DNA of the CDR3 is TGTGCCAGCAGCCAAGTTGCCAGCTCCAACTATGGCTACACCCTC. Amino acid sequence: CASSQVASSNYGYTL.

This clonotype occurred many times. V gene TRBV5-5 combines with J gene TRBJ2-5, with 7 bases lining up with TRBD1. The CDR3 covers 15 residues. V was clipped by 6 bases and J by 3 bases; unmatched bases: 11. The germline CDR1 and CDR2 sequences are SGHKS and YYEKEE (reference sequence). The CDR3 DNA sequence: TGTGCCAGCACCCTCGTACAGGGGATGGAAGAGACCCAGTACTTC. This translates into CASTLVQGMEETQYF.

A remark on this clonotype: A far more abundant clone sits one base away, making this likely a read error. CDR3 sequence: CASSLGQGNTDAFF. CDR3 sequence (DNA): TGTGCCAGCAGCTTGGGACAGGGGAACACTGACGCTTTCTTT. The chain recombines TRBV7-6 with TRBJ1-1, with 10 bases matching TRBD1. In germline, CDR1 is SGHVS, CDR2 FNYEAQ. This CDR3 is built from 14 residues.

This clonotype came up many times. The chain joins TRBV14 to TRBJ2-1, with a weak D call TRBD1 (8 bases). The CDR3 totals 14 residues. The V end was cut by 5 bases, the J end by 8 bases, with 16 bases between. From germline, CDR1 is SGHDN and CDR2 FVKESK. The CDR3 DNA sequence: TGTGCCAGCAGCTTATACAGGGGGGGGGATGAGCAGTTCTTC. This sequence encodes CASSLYRGGDEQFF.

Remarks on this clonotype: Since a much larger clone is just one base distant, this may be a read error. V is TRBV6-2 or TRBV6-3 and J is TRBJ2-1, with D perhaps matching TRBD1 or TRBD2 (5 bases each). Germline assignment: CDR1 MNHEY and CDR2 SVGEGT. Trimming removed 5 bases from V and 5 bases from J, with 13 bases in between. The CDR3 extends over 14 amino acids. DNA for the CDR3: TGTGCCAGCAGTGACCACGGGGCTCACAATGAGCAGTTCTTC. It specifies CASSDHGAHNEQFF.

This clonotype was counted ten times or more. The chain combines TRBV7-2 with TRBJ1-5; TRBD1 is a possible D gene (6 bases). From germline, CDR1 is SGHTA and CDR2 FQGNSA. The CDR3 contains 14 residues. Deletions cut 5 bases from V and 7 bases from J, with 15 bases between. The CDR3 DNA reads TGTGCCAGCAGCATCCGCAGGGGAAACCAGCCCCAGCATTTT. This sequence encodes CASSIRRGNQPQHF.